This is a list of T cell receptor beta chains from one sample in a study of metastatic and nonmetastatic thyroid tumors. TCRdb redid the clone calls on the PCR reads using MiXCR. The sample contains 15,000 to 20,000 clones, about 33% of which appear only once. Sample: tumor tissue. Receptors were obtained from a male donor with papillary thyroid cancer or a benign thyroid nodule (not recorded which). Some clones in this sample may be carry-over from other donors' samples. Each CDR3 is given with its conserved first and last residue. A D gene is named only where the DNA matches it firmly. Clone sizes are given selectively: once, few, many, or a class where the clone is expanded.

J gene,V gene,clone size,D gene,CDR3 protein,CDR3 DNA
TRBJ1-2,TRBV24-1,-,TRBD1,CATSDSPGQGFRYTF,TGTGCCACCAGTGATTCACCGGGACAGGGTTTTAGGTACACCTTC
TRBJ1-1,TRBV6-1,-,-,CASSKNQVPGEAFF,TGTGCCAGCAGTAAGAATCAGGTACCGGGGGAAGCTTTCTTT
TRBJ2-2,TRBV6-1,once,TRBD2,CASSTPRGGRTGELFF,TGTGCCAGCAGCACTCCCCGGGGGGGCCGGACCGGGGAGCTGTTTTTT
TRBJ1-2,TRBV5-1,-,-,CASSFSADQSYNYGYTF,TGCGCCAGCAGCTTTTCGGCCGACCAATCCTATAACTATGGCTACACCTTC
TRBJ2-2,TRBV12-3/TRBV12-4,medium-sized,TRBD1,CASRRTGYTGELFF,TGTGCCAGTAGGCGGACAGGGTACACCGGGGAGCTGTTTTTT
TRBJ2-7,TRBV27,many,-,CASSLGEPYEQYF,TGTGCCAGCAGTTTGGGAGAGCCCTACGAGCAGTACTTC
TRBJ2-7,TRBV6-5,few,-,CASSYLADSYEQYF,TGTGCCAGCAGTTACTTGGCGGACTCCTACGAGCAGTACTTC
TRBJ2-7,TRBV7-8,-,-,CASSKGGSYEQYF,TGTGCCAGCAGTAAAGGAGGGAGCTACGAGCAGTACTTC
TRBJ2-5,TRBV2,many,-,CASSLYGGGRETQYF,TGTGCCAGCAGCCTGTATGGGGGTGGGAGAGAGACCCAGTACTTC
TRBJ2-7,TRBV20-1,-,-,CSARDRSTASYEQYF,TGCAGTGCTAGAGATCGGAGTACGGCCTCCTACGAGCAGTACTTC
TRBJ1-6,TRBV2,-,-,CASRVAGSYNSPLHF,TGTGCCAGCAGGGTGGCCGGGTCCTATAATTCACCCCTCCACTTT
TRBJ2-7,TRBV24-1,many,TRBD1,CATSRDSFYEQYF,TGTGCCACCAGCAGGGACAGCTTCTACGAGCAGTACTTC
TRBJ2-2,TRBV6-4,-,-,CASSDSSQPGELFF,TGTGCCAGCAGTGACTCGAGTCAGCCCGGGGAGCTGTTTTTT
TRBJ2-1,TRBV19,many,TRBD1,CASSSPGQGGGNEQFF,TGTGCCAGTAGTAGCCCGGGACAGGGCGGTGGTAATGAGCAGTTCTTC
TRBJ1-2,TRBV18,-,-,CASSPVSEGGYTF,TGTGCCAGCTCACCAGTTTCAGAGGGTGGCTACACCTTC
TRBJ1-2,TRBV2,medium-sized,-,CASSEKGRALGGYTF,TGTGCCAGCAGTGAAAAGGGACGGGCCTTGGGCGGCTACACCTTC
TRBJ1-6,TRBV5-6,-,TRBD1,CASSPFRTGVSPLHF,TGTGCCAGCAGCCCCTTTCGGACAGGGGTATCACCCCTCCACTTT
TRBJ2-7,TRBV4-1,many,-,CASTSAGRKIRSSYEQYF,TGCGCCAGCACGTCGGCGGGCCGGAAGATTAGGAGCTCCTACGAGCAGTACTTC
TRBJ2-7,TRBV14,-,-,CASSQAIRAEQYF,TGTGCCAGCAGCCAAGCAATCCGGGCCGAGCAGTACTTC
TRBJ1-3,TRBV18,-,-,CASSPMENSGNTIYF,TGTGCCAGCTCACCAATGGAAAACTCTGGAAACACCATATATTTT
TRBJ1-1,TRBV2,many,-,CASSERSAVEAFF,TGTGCCAGCAGTGAAAGGAGCGCCGTTGAAGCTTTCTTT
TRBJ2-7,TRBV20-1,medium-sized,TRBD1,CSAGGQTLSYEQYF,TGCAGTGCTGGGGGACAGACCTTATCCTACGAGCAGTACTTC
TRBJ2-3,TRBV30,-,-,CAWNPGPSQDTQYF,TGTGCCTGGAACCCGGGACCCTCCCAAGATACGCAGTATTTT
TRBJ1-2,TRBV28,few,-,CAISSDTVLYGYTF,TGTGCCATCAGTTCTGACACAGTACTCTATGGCTACACCTTC
TRBJ1-6,TRBV20-1,many,-,CSAILRGGVDNSPLHF,TGCAGTGCTATACTAAGAGGGGGGGTAGATAATTCACCCCTCCACTTT
TRBJ1-5,TRBV6-1,many,TRBD1,CASETGASNQPQHF,TGTGCCAGCGAGACAGGGGCAAGCAATCAGCCCCAGCATTTT
TRBJ1-1,TRBV11-3,-,TRBD1,CASSGDSSRPEAFF,TGTGCCAGCAGCGGGGACAGTTCCCGGCCTGAAGCTTTCTTT
TRBJ1-2,TRBV6-1,medium-sized,-,CASSEGDGGYGYTF,TGTGCCAGCAGTGAAGGAGACGGAGGCTATGGCTACACCTTC
TRBJ1-1,TRBV5-1,many,-,CASSFSTHGGVSEAFF,TGCGCCAGCAGCTTTAGCACCCACGGAGGGGTCTCTGAAGCTTTCTTT
TRBJ2-3,TRBV5-4,many,TRBD1,CASSIPGTDNTDTQYF,TGTGCCAGCAGCATCCCCGGGACAGATAACACAGATACGCAGTATTTT
TRBJ2-1,TRBV5-1,-,TRBD2,CASSRTSGSMDEQFF,TGCGCCAGCAGCCGGACTAGCGGGAGTATGGATGAGCAGTTCTTC
TRBJ1-1,TRBV28,many,TRBD1,CASLTGARTEAFF,TGTGCCAGCTTGACAGGGGCTCGCACTGAAGCTTTCTTT
TRBJ2-2,TRBV6-1,-,TRBD2,CASRGREGNGELFF,TGTGCCAGCAGGGGGCGGGAGGGAAACGGGGAGCTGTTTTTT
TRBJ2-3,TRBV20-1,medium-sized,-,CSARGTYGDTQYF,TGCAGTGCTAGAGGGACCTACGGGGATACGCAGTATTTT
TRBJ2-7,TRBV2,medium-sized,TRBD2,CASSGAGAYEQYF,TGTGCCAGCAGTGGAGCGGGAGCCTACGAGCAGTACTTC
TRBJ2-5,TRBV10-1,few,-,CASSESLTGQETQYF,TGCGCCAGCAGTGAGTCCCTTACAGGCCAAGAGACCCAGTACTTC
TRBJ2-3,TRBV7-6,many,-,CASSLAARGLSTDTQYF,TGTGCCAGCAGCTTAGCCGCTCGGGGTCTGAGCACAGATACGCAGTATTTT
TRBJ2-7,TRBV12-3/TRBV12-4,few,TRBD2,CASSTLAGDSYEQYF,TGTGCCAGCAGCACCCTAGCGGGAGACTCTTACGAGCAGTACTTC
TRBJ1-2,TRBV20-1,-,-,CSAKDGQTLGGYTF,TGCAGTGCTAAGGACGGACAGACTCTTGGGGGCTACACCTTC
TRBJ2-3,TRBV6-1,many,-,CASSSLGQSTDTQYF,TGTGCCAGCAGTAGCCTGGGACAATCCACAGATACGCAGTATTTT
TRBJ2-3,TRBV6-1,few,-,CASSERQAADTQYF,TGTGCCAGCAGTGAACGACAAGCGGCGGATACGCAGTATTTT
TRBJ2-7,TRBV9,medium-sized,-,CASSRGAEQYF,TGTGCCAGCAGCAGAGGGGCCGAGCAGTACTTC
TRBJ2-6,TRBV6-5,-,-,CASSYGRGANVLTF,TGTGCCAGCAGTTACGGGCGTGGGGCCAACGTGCTGACGTTC
TRBJ2-1,TRBV4-1,many,-,CASSQEQLSSYNEQFF,TGCGCCAGCAGCCAAGAACAGTTAAGCTCCTACAATGAGCAGTTCTTC
TRBJ2-1,TRBV7-2,-,-,CASSFSGPWPFF,TGTGCCAGCAGCTTCTCGGGCCCGTGGCCGTTCTTC
TRBJ2-1,TRBV4-3,-,-,CASSQDNGGDYNEQFF,TGCGCCAGCAGCCAAGATAATGGCGGGGACTACAATGAGCAGTTCTTC